This T cell receptor (beta chain) emerged from a study of Tregs in tolerant kidney transplant recipients. The overall study: Related graft donors supplied nonmyeloablative bone marrow transplants, and mixed chimerism was transient. Study-level results: Changing PCR primers prevented nucleotide comparison between some patients' samples. Biological reproducibility was not directly addressed in this study.

V lost 7 bases, J lost 5 bases, and 11 bases lay in between. Germline loops: CDR1 MNHEY, CDR2 SVGAGI. The CDR3 runs 13 residues. Some clones are missing from TCRdb's copy, which holds only in-frame ones; the method was immunoSEQ multiplex PCR. The repertoire holds fewer than 80,000 clones, with roughly nine tenths as singletons. On this clone itself: Its antigen is unidentified.

The TCR was taken from a human donor who received a combined kidney and bone marrow transplant. V usage is TRBV6-5 and J usage is TRBJ1-4, with a weak D call TRBD1 (5 bases). Here the sequenced sample was CD4+ T cells from blood, taken before the transplant. For the CDR3, the DNA is TGTGCCAGCAAGCGGGGACCCAATGAAAAACTGTTTTTT. Translation: CASKRGPNEKLFF.